This entry lists 6 T cell receptor beta chains sequenced from one sample in a study of blood T cell repertoires in COVID-19. Repertoires were generated with immunoSEQ multiplex PCR, while TCRdb's copy carries only in-frame clones and drops some. The repertoire holds about 270,000 clones, about 85% seen once, with roughly 4% in the top ten. The sequenced sample was peripheral blood. The receptors were sampled from a man aged 55-75 years who had recovered from COVID-19.

The chain uses TRBV7-6 and TRBJ2-7, with a possible D match to TRBD2 (7 bases). The germline gives CDR1 SGHVS, CDR2 FNYEAQ. Trimming removed 7 bases from V and 0 bases from J, with 16 bases in between. The CDR3 covers 15 residues. For the CDR3, the DNA is TGTGCCAGCACGGGGGGCCCTACCCCCTCCTACGAGCAGTACTTC. Protein sequence: CASTGGPTPSYEQYF. Complete variable domain (other parts from reference TRBV7-6 and TRBJ2-7): GAGVSQSPRYKVTKRGQDVALRCDPISGHVSLYWYRQALGQGPEFLTYFNYEAQQDKSGLPNDRFSAERPEGSISTLTIQRTEQRDSAMYRCASTGGPTPSYEQYFGPGTRLTVT.

The V and J genes are TRBV5-4 and TRBJ2-3; TRBD2 might be the D (6 bases). Germline lookup yields CDR1 SGHNT and CDR2 YYREEE (reference sequence). This CDR3 contains 14 residues. Trimming removed 7 bases from V and 0 bases from J, with 12 bases in between. DNA for the CDR3: TGTGCCAGCGGGAGGACACCTAGCACAGATACGCAGTATTTT. Amino acids: CASGRTPSTDTQYF.

The rearrangement uses TRBV25-1 and TRBJ2-1; a weak D match, TRBD2 (6 bases). V was cut by 3 bases and J by 3 bases, with 12 bases left in between. Germline lookup yields CDR1 MGHDK and CDR2 SYGVNS. CDR3 size: 15 residues. CDR3 residues: CASSDAGSHYNEQFF. Here the CDR3 DNA reads TGTGCCAGCAGTGATGCGGGGAGTCACTACAATGAGCAGTTCTTC.

This chain connects TRBV6-5 to TRBJ1-1; weak D call: TRBD1 (6 bases). Germline assignment: CDR1 MNHEY and CDR2 SVGAGI. CDR3 length: 15 residues. The V end was cut by 1 base, the J end by 8 bases, with 17 bases between. As DNA, the CDR3 is TGTGCCAGCAGTTACTTTAGTCGAAACGGACAGGAAGCTTTCTTT. The encoded protein is CASSYFSRNGQEAFF.

The gene calls are TRBV19 and TRBJ1-5; TRBD1 might be the D (6 bases). Germline CDR1 is LNHDA and CDR2 is SQIVND (reference sequence). The V end was cut by 3 bases, the J end by 10 bases, with 19 bases between. This CDR3 contains 15 residues. Here the CDR3 reads CASSISRTVLRPQHF. CDR3 DNA sequence: TGTGCCAGTAGTATTTCCCGGACAGTCTTACGTCCCCAGCATTTT.

This chain connects TRBV29-1 to TRBJ2-4; TRBD2 matches at 10 bases. Germline CDR1 reads SQVTM; CDR2 reads ANQGSEA. Trimming took 4 bases from V and 8 from J; bases not matched to a gene: 14. The CDR3 is 16 amino acids. The CDR3 DNA is TGCAGCGTTGGTCCGCTAGCGGGGGATAAGAGGGACATTCAGTACTTC. Translated, it gives CSVGPLAGDKRDIQYF.